A single sample is the source of the 23 T cell receptor beta chains below, sequenced in a study of technical replicates of blood from a handful of donors. Sequenced by immunoSEQ multiplex PCR; TCRdb stores in-frame clones only, minus some. This sample carries 60,000 to 90,000 clones, approximately 97% of them seen once, and the ten largest clones take around 0.2%. Sequencing was carried out using T cells isolated from PBMCs. These TCRs come from a human donor in good health.

A single count supports this clone. The chain links TRBV27 to TRBJ2-7, with TRBD1 matching 7 bases. V was clipped by 5 bases and J by 2 bases; unmatched bases: 3. Germline-derived CDR1 and CDR2 are MNHEY and SMNVEV (reference sequence). The CDR3 contains 13 residues. CDR3 nucleotide sequence: TGTGCCAGCAGTCCCGGGACAGCCTACGAGCAGTACTTC. Amino acids: CASSPGTAYEQYF.

The chain links TRBV6-5 to TRBJ2-7; D possibly corresponds to TRBD1 (6 bases). The germline CDR1 and CDR2 sequences are MNHEY and SVGAGI. This CDR3 is built from 14 residues. V gave up 2 bases and J gave up 6 bases, with 14 bases separating them. The chain's CDR3 is CASSYSQGLVEQYF. CDR3 nucleotides: TGTGCCAGCAGTTACAGTCAGGGGTTGGTCGAGCAGTACTTC.

The rearrangement uses TRBV28 and TRBJ2-3; D possibly corresponds to TRBD2 (6 bases). The germline V and J ends were trimmed by 6 bases and 1 base, with 17 bases remaining between them. The CDR3 is 16 amino acids. Germline lookup yields CDR1 MDHEN and CDR2 SYDVKM. The chain's CDR3 is CASSLRVASGTDTQYF. The CDR3, as DNA: TGTGCCAGCAGCCTCCGGGTGGCTAGCGGCACAGATACGCAGTATTTT.

This clone was picked up one time. The V gene is TRBV7-9, the J gene TRBJ2-5; 7 bases map to TRBD2. Germline V CDR1 and CDR2: SEHNR, FQNEAQ (reference sequence). The CDR3 loop spans 15 amino acids. V was pared by 5 bases and J by 4 bases, with 10 bases of the junction left unmatched. The CDR3 coding sequence is TGTGCCAGCAGCGTGGGGCTAGCGGTCCGAGAGACCCAGTACTTC. Translated: CASSVGLAVRETQYF.

In its sample, this clone was seen a few times. The chain carries TRBV28 and TRBJ1-6, with 7 nucleotides matching TRBD1. The germline V gene encodes CDR1 MDHEN and CDR2 SYDVKM. The CDR3 is 15 residues long. After removal of 3 bases from V and 10 bases from J, the junction contained 9 bases not matched to a gene. The CDR3 sequence: CASSFGTARHSPLHF. As DNA, the CDR3 is TGTGCCAGCAGTTTCGGGACAGCAAGGCACTCACCCCTCCACTTT.

The chain links TRBV4-1 to TRBJ1-1, with D possibly matching TRBD1 (6 bases). Between the trimmed V and J ends, which lost 1 base and 7 bases, there was a span of 13 bases. Germline CDR1 is MGHRA and CDR2 is YSYEKL. The CDR3 has 14 amino acids. The DNA of the CDR3 is TGCGCCAGCAGCCAAGGGAGAGACAGGATTGAAGCTTTCTTT. It codes for CASSQGRDRIEAFF.

This clone showed up just a few times. The chain recombines TRBV19 with TRBJ1-1; D not certain. The V end lost 5 bases, the J end lost 5 bases, and 18 bases lay between the germline ends. The CDR3 sequence is 15 residues long. Germline loops: CDR1 LNHDA, CDR2 SQIVND (reference sequence). Here the CDR3 reads CASSPRPSISTEAFF. The CDR3 DNA reads TGTGCCAGTAGTCCGCGGCCGTCAATCTCTACTGAAGCTTTCTTT. Combining the CDR3 with reference TRBV19 and TRBJ1-1 gives the whole variable domain DGGITQSPKYLFRKEGQNVTLSCEQNLNHDAMYWYRQDPGQGLRLIYYSQIVNDFQKGDIAEGYSVSREKKESFPLTVTSAQKNPTAFYLCASSPRPSISTEAFFGQGTRLTVV.

The chain has TRBV4-2 and TRBJ2-3, with D possibly matching TRBD2 (6 bases). The CDR3 sequence is 17 residues long. Trimming took 0 bases from V and 6 from J, leaving 19 bases between them. Germline V gene lookup returns CDR1 LGHNA and CDR2 YNFKEQ. The CDR3 DNA reads as TGTGCCAGCAGCCAAGATGGGGGACGGTCGGGGGTGGATACGCAGTATTTT. Its protein product is CASSQDGGRSGVDTQYF.

The V gene is TRBV27, the J gene TRBJ1-1, with 8 bases that match TRBD1. This CDR3 spans 16 amino acids. The germline gives CDR1 MNHEY, CDR2 SMNVEV (reference sequence). The ends lost 0 bases at V and 3 bases at J; junction bases unmatched: 6. In DNA, the CDR3 is TGTGCCAGCAGTTTATCTCTGACAGGGGCGCACACTGAAGCTTTCTTT. It translates to CASSLSLTGAHTEAFF.

The chain uses TRBV19 and TRBJ2-7, with TRBD1 matching 11 bases. From germline, CDR1 is LNHDA and CDR2 SQIVND (reference sequence). V lost 6 bases and J lost 4; bases outside the gene matches: 5. The CDR3 has 14 amino acids. CDR3 amino acids: CASRPGQGDYEQYF. CDR3 nucleotide sequence: TGTGCCAGTAGACCGGGACAGGGGGATTACGAGCAGTACTTC.

This clone was observed once. The chain links TRBV5-6 to TRBJ1-3; D gene ambiguous. The CDR3 runs to 18 residues. V was shortened by 2 bases and J by 4 bases, with 22 bases between the two germline ends. The germline gives CDR1 SGHDT, CDR2 YYEEEE. CDR3 region: CASSFGPSGGSFGNTIYF. The CDR3 DNA reads TGTGCCAGCAGCTTCGGCCCTAGTGGAGGCTCGTTCGGAAACACCATATATTTT.

This clone was recorded once. CDR3 nucleotide sequence: TGCGCCAGCAGTCAGGGGGTAGGGGCGGATGAAAAACTGTTTTTT. It yields the protein CASSQGVGADEKLFF. The rearrangement uses TRBV5-1 and TRBJ1-4; the match to TRBD1 covers 7 bases. This CDR3 region has 15 residues. CDR1 SGHRS and CDR2 YFSETQ come from the germline V gene. V shed 5 bases and J 6 bases; nucleotides not matched to a gene: 10.

The chain is built from TRBV5-6 and TRBJ1-1, with D tentatively TRBD1 (5 bases). This CDR3 region has 15 residues. CDR1 is SGHDT and CDR2 is YYEEEE in the germline V gene. V gave up 0 bases and J gave up 3 bases, with 12 bases separating them. The CDR3 is CASSLEGRRDTEAFF. The DNA of the CDR3 is TGTGCCAGCAGCTTGGAGGGGCGGAGAGACACTGAAGCTTTCTTT.

The chain carries TRBV4-1 and TRBJ2-5, with 9 bases identical to TRBD2. This CDR3 region has 16 residues. The germline V gene encodes CDR1 MGHRA and CDR2 YSYEKL. V shed 1 base, J shed 5 bases, and the junction held 8 bases outside the gene matches. The CDR3 bases are TGCGCCAGCAGCCAAGGGGCGGGGGGGCCGGGGGAGACCCAGTACTTC. This encodes CASSQGAGGPGETQYF.

The rearrangement links TRBV2 to TRBJ1-5; D unresolved. The V gene's germline CDR1 is SNHLY and CDR2 FYNNEI. Trimming took 8 bases from V and 6 from J, leaving 20 bases between them. This CDR3 is 15 amino acids long. The CDR3 DNA reads TGTGCCAGCCGGGTCTACCTCGGGGATAGTCAGCCCCAGCATTTT. Translation gives CASRVYLGDSQPQHF.

The CDR3: CASSQGDRNTGELFF. CDR3 DNA sequence: TGCGCCAGCAGCCAAGGGGACAGAAACACCGGGGAGCTGTTTTTT. The rearrangement joins TRBV4-1 to TRBJ2-2; TRBD1 agrees at 7 bases. Per germline, CDR1 MGHRA and CDR2 YSYEKL. V lost 1 base, J lost 2 bases, and 1 base stayed unmatched. There are 15 residues in the CDR3.

This chain connects TRBV9 to TRBJ2-7; D is possibly TRBD1 (5 bases). Looked up from germline, CDR1 is SGDLS and CDR2 is YYNGEE. The V end was cut by 2 bases, the J end by 5 bases, with 14 bases between. The CDR3 loop spans 14 amino acids. In nucleotides, the CDR3 is TGTGCCAGCAGCGTGGCAGGGATGGGCGACGAGCAGTACTTC. It translates to CASSVAGMGDEQYF.

The CDR3 loop reads CASSYRSGGSYEQYF. The CDR3 DNA is TGTGCCAGCAGTTATCGTAGCGGGGGGTCCTACGAGCAGTACTTC. The chain couples TRBV6-5 to TRBJ2-7, with 10 bases matching TRBD2. The germline gives CDR1 MNHEY, CDR2 SVGAGI. With V trimmed by 3 bases and J by 1 base, 3 bases remained unmatched. This CDR3 region has 15 residues.

The CDR3: CASSSGNQGGYTF. The CDR3 DNA follows: TGTGCCAGCAGCTCCGGGAACCAGGGGGGCTACACCTTC. The J gene is TRBJ1-2, the V gene TRBV5-4; a weak D match, TRBD1 (6 bases). V lost 3 bases, J lost 8 bases, and 14 bases lay in between. Germline assignment: CDR1 SGHNT and CDR2 YYREEE (reference sequence). CDR3 length: 13 amino acids.

This clone appeared a single time. J is TRBJ1-4 and V is TRBV5-1; D perhaps matches TRBD1 (5 bases). The CDR3 is 14 amino acids. The germline V gene encodes CDR1 SGHRS and CDR2 YFSETQ. V was trimmed by 3 bases and J by 6 bases, leaving 12 bases between them. CDR3 sequence (DNA): TGCGCCAGCAGCTCCACCGCGGGGGATGAAAAACTGTTTTTT. It specifies CASSSTAGDEKLFF.

The rearrangement joins TRBV7-9 to TRBJ1-4; 8 bases are shared with TRBD1. CDR1 and CDR2 from the germline V gene are SEHNR and FQNEAQ (reference sequence). The J segment lost 8 bases and the V segment lost 4 bases, leaving 9 bases of the junction unmatched. This CDR3 is 15 amino acids long. DNA for the CDR3: TGTGCCAGCAGCTCCGGACAGGGATTAATAGAAAAACTGTTTTTT. This codes for CASSSGQGLIEKLFF.

The chain employs TRBV6-6 and TRBJ2-5; 14 nucleotides line up with TRBD2. V lost 6 bases to trimming and J lost 5 bases; unmatched junction nucleotides: 8. Germline assignment: CDR1 MNHNY and CDR2 SVGAGI (reference sequence). The CDR3 sequence is 16 residues long. The CDR3 protein is CASSPGTSGRLETQYF. The CDR3 coding sequence is TGTGCCAGCAGCCCCGGGACTAGCGGGAGACTGGAGACCCAGTACTTC.

The chain couples TRBV10-3 to TRBJ1-2; the match to TRBD1 covers 9 bases. J lost 6 bases, V lost 5 bases, and 13 bases had no gene match. This CDR3 comprises 16 residues. Germline assignment: CDR1 ENHRY and CDR2 SYGVKD. The CDR3 loop reads CAISTDRGGVRDGYTF. CDR3 nucleotide sequence: TGTGCCATCAGTACTGACAGGGGGGGCGTCCGAGATGGCTACACCTTC.